The T cell receptor (beta chain) under discussion was sequenced for a study of T cell repertoires in cytomegalovirus infection. Study at large: Signatures in public TCR beta sequences pointed to both CMV infection and matching HLA type.

Overall study findings and caveats: The ex vivo response was dominated by HLA-C-restricted CMV-specific TCR beta clonotypes.

Unmatched junction bases numbered 8, after V lost 2 bases and J lost 0 bases. CDR1 is SGDLS and CDR2 is YYNGEE in the germline V gene. This CDR3 is 18 amino acids long. MiXCR, applied by TCRdb to the reads, yields one record per CDR3 protein. The profile shows around 740,000 distinct CDR3 sequences, 35% to 45% of them singletons. Of note for this clonotype: Its target is not known.

The sequencing input was PBMCs. V and J are TRBV9 and TRBJ2-3, with 11 bases lining up with TRBD2. The TCR comes from a human donor in good health (CMV status not recorded). Some clones in this sample may be carry-over from other donors' samples. CDR3 region: CASSVLAGGSTSTDTQYF. In DNA form, the CDR3 reads TGTGCCAGCAGCGTGCTAGCGGGGGGTTCTACTAGCACAGATACGCAGTATTTT.